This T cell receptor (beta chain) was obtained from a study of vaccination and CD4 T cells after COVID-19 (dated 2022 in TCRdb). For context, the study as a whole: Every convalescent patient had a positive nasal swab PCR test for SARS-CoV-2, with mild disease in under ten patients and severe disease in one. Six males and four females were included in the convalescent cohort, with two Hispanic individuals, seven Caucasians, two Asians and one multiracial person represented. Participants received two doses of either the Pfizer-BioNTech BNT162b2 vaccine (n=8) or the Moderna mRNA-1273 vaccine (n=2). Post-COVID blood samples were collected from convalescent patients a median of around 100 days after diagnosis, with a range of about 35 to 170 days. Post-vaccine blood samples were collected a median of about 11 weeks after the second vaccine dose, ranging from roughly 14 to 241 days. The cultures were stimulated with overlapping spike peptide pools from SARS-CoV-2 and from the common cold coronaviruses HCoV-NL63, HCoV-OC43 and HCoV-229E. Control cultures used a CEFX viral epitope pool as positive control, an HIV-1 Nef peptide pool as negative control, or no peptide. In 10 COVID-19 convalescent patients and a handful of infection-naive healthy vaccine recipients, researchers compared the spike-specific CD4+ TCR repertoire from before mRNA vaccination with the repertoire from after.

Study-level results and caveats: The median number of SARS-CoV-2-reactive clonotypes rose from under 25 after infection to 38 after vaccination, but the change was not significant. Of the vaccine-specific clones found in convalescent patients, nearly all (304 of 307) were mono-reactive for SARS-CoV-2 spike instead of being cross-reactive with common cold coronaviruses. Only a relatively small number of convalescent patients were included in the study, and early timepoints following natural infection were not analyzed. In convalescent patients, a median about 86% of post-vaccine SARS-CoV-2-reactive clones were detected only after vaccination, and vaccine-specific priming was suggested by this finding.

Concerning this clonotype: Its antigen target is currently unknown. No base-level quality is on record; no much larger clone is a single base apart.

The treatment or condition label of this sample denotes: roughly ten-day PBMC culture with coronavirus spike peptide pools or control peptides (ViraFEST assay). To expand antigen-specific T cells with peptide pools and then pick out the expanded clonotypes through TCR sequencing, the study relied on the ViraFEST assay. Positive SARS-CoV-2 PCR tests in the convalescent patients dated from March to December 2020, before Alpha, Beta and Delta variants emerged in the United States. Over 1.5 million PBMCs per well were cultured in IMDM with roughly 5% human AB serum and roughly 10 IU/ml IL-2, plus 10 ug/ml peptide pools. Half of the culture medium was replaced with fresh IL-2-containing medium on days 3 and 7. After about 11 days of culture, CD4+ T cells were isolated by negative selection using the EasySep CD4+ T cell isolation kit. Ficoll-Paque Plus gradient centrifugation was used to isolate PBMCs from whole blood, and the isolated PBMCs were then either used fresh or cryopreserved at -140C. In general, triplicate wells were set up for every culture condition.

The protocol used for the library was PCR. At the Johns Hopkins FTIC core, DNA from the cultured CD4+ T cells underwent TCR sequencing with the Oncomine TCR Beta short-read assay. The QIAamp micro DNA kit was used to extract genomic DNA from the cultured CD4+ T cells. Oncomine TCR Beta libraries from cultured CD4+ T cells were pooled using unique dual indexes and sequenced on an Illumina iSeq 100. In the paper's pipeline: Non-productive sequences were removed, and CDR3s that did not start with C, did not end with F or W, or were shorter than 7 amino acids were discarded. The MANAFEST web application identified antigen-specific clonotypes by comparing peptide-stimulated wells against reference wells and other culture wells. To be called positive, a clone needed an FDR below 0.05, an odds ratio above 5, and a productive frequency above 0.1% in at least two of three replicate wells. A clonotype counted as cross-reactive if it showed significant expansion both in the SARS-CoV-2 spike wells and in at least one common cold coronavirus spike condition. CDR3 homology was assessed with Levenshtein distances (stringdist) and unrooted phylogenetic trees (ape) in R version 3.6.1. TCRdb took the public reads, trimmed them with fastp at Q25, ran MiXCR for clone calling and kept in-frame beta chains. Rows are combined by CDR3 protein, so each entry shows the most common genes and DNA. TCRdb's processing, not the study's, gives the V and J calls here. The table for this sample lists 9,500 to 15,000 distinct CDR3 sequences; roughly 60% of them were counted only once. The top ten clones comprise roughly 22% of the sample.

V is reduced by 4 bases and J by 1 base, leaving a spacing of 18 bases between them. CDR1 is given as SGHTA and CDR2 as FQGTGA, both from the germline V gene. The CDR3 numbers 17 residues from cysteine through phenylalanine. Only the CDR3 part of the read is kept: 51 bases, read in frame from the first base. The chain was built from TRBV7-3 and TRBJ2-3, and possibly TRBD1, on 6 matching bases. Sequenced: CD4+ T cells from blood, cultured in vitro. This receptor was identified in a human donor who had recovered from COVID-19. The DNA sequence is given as TGTGCCAGCAGCTCCCCACCGACAGGTCTTGGCACAGATACGCAGTATTTT. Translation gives CASSSPPTGLGTDTQYF.